Included here is one T cell receptor beta chain sequence, with context. This clone was seen just once. Its antigen is currently not known. No per-base quality is available; no much larger clone lies one base away. From V the trimming removes 9 bases and from J it removes 2 bases, while the gene matches leave 7 bases of the junction unaccounted for. For CDR1 and CDR2, the germline V gene (reference sequence) lists MNHEY and SMNVEV. The CDR3 holds 14 amino acids from the cysteine to the phenylalanine. The retained sequence is limited to the CDR3, 42 bases, with the frame set at the first base. These data belong to a study of blood T cell repertoires in COVID-19 (TCRdb year 2020). Background for the entire study: The collaborator samples originated in the United States, Italy and Spain and spanned the acute and convalescent phases of COVID-19. The prospective study material was composed of cDNA or gDNA derived from T cells, B-cell-depleted T cells, or PBMCs. Subjects who had been exposed to COVID-19, were actively infected with it, or had recovered from it provided the deeply sampled blood TCRbeta repertoires that made up the dataset. The repertoires were released in a freely available public database intended as a resource for research on the immune response to SARS-CoV-2. Samples came from the ongoing ImmuneRACE study (first 160 participants) plus 1,254 subjects from 6 global collaborators. Sample metadata almost always included a de-identified subject ID, COVID-19 status, age in years and sex. HLA class I and class II types, where available, came from metadata supplied by the sample provider rather than from assay-based typing. General conclusions and limits of the study: The quantity of clinical and demographic metadata differed by source and by participant and was supplied without curation.

TCRbeta CDR3 regions were amplified from genomic DNA using the immunoSEQ Assay, a bias-controlled multiplex PCR. The study's own analysis went as follows. Within the assay, amplification of reference gene primers was used to estimate how many nucleated cells each sample contained. To quantify the absolute abundance of each unique TCRbeta CDR3 rearrangement, sequence reads were collapsed and filtered. For each sample, productive Simpson clonality was calculated by taking the square root of Simpson's diversity index across productive rearrangements. The immuneACCESS repertoire file appears here via TCRdb, limited to in-frame rearrangements. These files lack a portion of the clones; in checked studies, under half of the deficit traces to unresolved V genes, and the cause of the others is not known. V, J and clone size are taken as reported in that table, and D and trimming were inferred from the DNA itself. This sample gives 200,000 to 250,000 clones in total; approximately 85% of them show up just once. The ten largest make up roughly 7.6% of the sample.

Collaborating institutions collected whole blood in K2EDTA tubes following their own protocols. For TCRbeta analysis, collaborators shipped samples as frozen whole blood, isolated PBMCs, or DNA extracted from either of those sample types. This chain is built from TRBV27 and TRBJ1-1; 9 middle bases align to TRBD1. The sample was peripheral blood. This clonotype originated in a woman in her fifties or sixties with active or convalescent COVID-19. The DNA sequence is TGTGCCAGTCGACAGGGGGAGGCAAACACTGAAGCTTTCTTT. Its translation is CASRQGEANTEAFF.